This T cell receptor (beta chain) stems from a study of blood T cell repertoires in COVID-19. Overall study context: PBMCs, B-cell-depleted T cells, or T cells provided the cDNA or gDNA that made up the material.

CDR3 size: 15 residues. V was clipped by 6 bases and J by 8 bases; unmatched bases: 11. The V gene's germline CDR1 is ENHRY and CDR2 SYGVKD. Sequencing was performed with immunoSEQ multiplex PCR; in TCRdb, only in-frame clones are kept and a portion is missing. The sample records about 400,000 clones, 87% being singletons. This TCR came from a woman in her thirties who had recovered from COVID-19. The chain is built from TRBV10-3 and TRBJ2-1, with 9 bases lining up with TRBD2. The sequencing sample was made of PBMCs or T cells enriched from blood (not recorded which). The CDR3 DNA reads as TGTGCCATCAGCAACAGCGGGGGGCGGGCGGATGAGCAGTTCTTC. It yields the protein CAISNSGGRADEQFF.